This T cell receptor beta chain derives from a study of blood T cell repertoires in COVID-19. Study overall: The United States, Italy and Spain were the sources of the acute and convalescent COVID-19 samples. PBMCs, B-cell-depleted T cells, or T cells were the source of the cDNA or gDNA that made up the material.

The CDR3 covers 14 residues. Trimming removed 1 base from V and 4 bases from J, with 7 bases in between. Germline CDR1 reads KGHDR; CDR2 reads SFDVKD. In the original analysis: Scientists estimated how many nucleated cells there were by amplifying reference gene primers. Sequencing used immunoSEQ multiplex PCR; TCRdb keeps in-frame clones, though not all of them. For V, J and clone size, that table is used; D and trimming come from the DNA. The top ten clones hold 0.8% to 0.95% of a sample with over 120,000 clones, roughly 87% of them seen once. This clonotype was sampled from a woman aged 50 to 60 with acute or convalescent COVID-19. This sequence joins TRBV24-1 and TRBJ1-5, with a tentative D call TRBD1 (5 bases). Sample: peripheral blood. The CDR3 DNA is TGTGCCACCAGTGATTTCGGGGGTAATCAGCCCCAGCATTTT. Translation: CATSDFGGNQPQHF.